This TCR beta chain was found in a study of blood T cell repertoires in COVID-19. The CDR3 runs to 13 residues. V was shortened by 7 bases and J by 10 bases, with 14 bases between the two germline ends. Germline V CDR1 and CDR2: SGHTA, FQGNSA. As originally analysed: Reference gene primer amplification yielded estimated nucleated cell counts. Data came from immunoSEQ multiplex PCR; TCRdb stores just in-frame clones and leaves some out. V and J calls and clone size come straight from that table; D and trimming were deduced from the DNA. Found here are about 190,000 clones, roughly 80% of them singletons; the top ten hold about 18%.

The sample taken for sequencing was peripheral blood. The receptor was isolated from a man in his 60s with active or convalescent COVID-19. The chain joins TRBV7-2 to TRBJ1-6; D gene unclear. CDR3 nucleotide sequence: TGTGCCAGCAACCTAGGCGGGGAATCACCCCTCCACTTT. Translation: CASNLGGESPLHF.